This TCR beta chain was sequenced for a study of blood T cell repertoires in COVID-19. Turning to the study itself: Donors in the United States, Italy and Spain gave samples during acute or convalescent COVID-19.

Clones were sequenced by immunoSEQ multiplex PCR, and TCRdb holds only the in-frame ones, with some missing. The sample lists around 57,000 clones; about 90% were seen once. This clonotype was sampled from a human donor in a cohort sampled during active COVID-19. Sequenced input: peripheral blood.

The CDR3 nucleotides are TGTGCCAGCAGCGTCGGGACAGCCCAAGAGACCCAGTACTTC. The encoded protein is CASSVGTAQETQYF. J is TRBJ2-5 and V is TRBV9, with 7 bases lining up with TRBD1. The CDR3 consists of 14 residues. Germline lookup yields CDR1 SGDLS and CDR2 YYNGEE. J gave up 1 base and V 2 bases, and 2 bases lay outside the gene matches.